This T cell receptor beta chain was captured in a study of CD8 T cells in Susac syndrome. Trimming took 2 bases from V and 2 from J, leaving 0 bases between them. Germline CDR1 and CDR2: SQVTM and ANQGSEA. The CDR3 covers 11 residues. Study-wide results and limits: Individuals included in the TCR sequencing and HLA analysis were acknowledged by the study to be relatively few in number.

When the RNA was reverse transcribed, random hexamers were used with an input of roughly 0.45 to 1 ug. A multiplex approach, immunoSEQ multiplex PCR, amplified TCR beta CDR3 across 54 Vbeta and 13 Jbeta. TCRdb reanalysed the immunoSEQ multiplex PCR reads using MiXCR and keeps one entry per CDR3 protein. The sample shows approximately 140,000 distinct CDR3 sequences, 94% of them seen only once. Blood CD8+ and CD4+ T cells underwent high-throughput TCR beta sequencing. Negative isolation was used for CD8+ and CD4+ T cells, and FACS enrichment was applied to TEMRA cells. Worth noting for this clonotype: What it binds is not known.

The rearrangement links TRBV29-1 to TRBJ2-2, with unresolved D. Sequences were obtained from CD8+ T cells from PBMCs. This receptor was obtained from a human donor in good health. CDR3 protein: CSVENTGELFF. The CDR3 DNA is TGCAGCGTTGAAAACACCGGGGAGCTGTTTTTT.